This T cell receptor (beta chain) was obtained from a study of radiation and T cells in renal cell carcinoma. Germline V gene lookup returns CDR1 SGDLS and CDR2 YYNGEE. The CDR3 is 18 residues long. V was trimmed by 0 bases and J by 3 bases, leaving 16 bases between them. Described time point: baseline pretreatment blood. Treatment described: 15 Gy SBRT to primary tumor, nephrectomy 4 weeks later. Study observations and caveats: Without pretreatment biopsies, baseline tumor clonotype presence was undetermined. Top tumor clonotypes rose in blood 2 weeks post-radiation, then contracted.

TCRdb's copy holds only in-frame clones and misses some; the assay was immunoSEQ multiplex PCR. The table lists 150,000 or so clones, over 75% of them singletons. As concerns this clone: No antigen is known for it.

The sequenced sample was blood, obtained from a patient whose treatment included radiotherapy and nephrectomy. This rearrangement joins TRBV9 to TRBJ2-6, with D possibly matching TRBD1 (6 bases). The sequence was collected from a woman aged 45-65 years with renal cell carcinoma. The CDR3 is CASSVDGPWGRGANVLTF. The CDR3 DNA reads TGTGCCAGCAGCGTAGATGGACCTTGGGGGCGTGGGGCCAACGTCCTGACTTTC. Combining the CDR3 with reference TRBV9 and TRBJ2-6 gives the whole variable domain DSGVTQTPKHLITATGQRVTLRCSPRSGDLSVYWYQQSLDQGLQFLIQYYNGEERAKGNILERFSAQQFPDLHSELNLSSLELGDSALYFCASSVDGPWGRGANVLTFGAGSRLTVL.